The 6 T cell receptor beta chains in this list originate from one sample, sequenced in a study of sequential checkpoint blockade in melanoma. Treatment here: randomized to nivolumab then ipilimumab (arm A) or the reverse (arm B). Clones were sequenced by immunoSEQ multiplex PCR, and TCRdb holds only the in-frame ones, with some missing. Altogether about 10,000 clones are present, 76% being singletons, with the ten largest covering 50%. Material: CD8+ T cells sorted from blood (inferred from file names), obtained from a patient given nivolumab and ipilimumab in sequence. Receptor source: a human donor with melanoma.

This CDR3 is CASTTTGWAGQPQHF. Here the CDR3 DNA reads TGTGCCAGTACCACCACAGGGTGGGCGGGTCAGCCCCAGCATTTT. The chain couples TRBV19 to TRBJ1-5, with D possibly matching TRBD1 (6 bases). V lost 7 bases, J lost 6 bases, and 19 bases lay in between. Germline V CDR1 and CDR2: LNHDA, SQIVND (reference sequence). The CDR3 totals 15 residues.

The rearrangement joins TRBV4-1 to TRBJ2-7, with a tentative D call TRBD2 (6 bases). V was clipped by 8 bases and J by 1 base, with 9 bases between them. The CDR3 sequence is 12 residues long. Germline CDR1 reads MGHRA; CDR2 reads YSYEKL. The CDR3 DNA follows: TGCGCCAGCCGCGGGGAGTCCTACGAGCAGTACTTC. This encodes CASRGESYEQYF.

V and J are TRBV19 and TRBJ1-5; the match to TRBD1 covers 8 bases. The CDR3 covers 14 residues. Germline assignment: CDR1 LNHDA and CDR2 SQIVND (reference sequence). Trimming cost V 5 bases and J 4 bases; bases outside gene matches: 4. CDR3 in amino acids: CASSPGQANQPQHF. CDR3 bases: TGTGCCAGTAGTCCGGGACAGGCTAATCAGCCCCAGCATTTT.

V and J are TRBV6-1 and TRBJ2-7, with a weak D call TRBD1 (6 bases). This CDR3 region has 15 residues. The germline gives CDR1 MNHNS, CDR2 SASEGT. Trimming removed 4 bases at V and 1 base at J, with 14 bases between. CDR3 residues: CASSVRTVKSYEQYF. CDR3 sequence (DNA): TGTGCCAGCAGTGTTCGGACAGTGAAGTCCTACGAGCAGTACTTC.

This rearrangement joins TRBV7-9 to TRBJ2-7, with 9 nucleotides matching TRBD1. This CDR3 comprises 15 residues. Germline loops: CDR1 SEHNR, CDR2 FQNEAQ (reference sequence). With V trimmed by 4 bases and J by 6 bases, 10 bases remained unmatched. CDR3 bases: TGTGCCAGCAGCTCTACAGGGGGCGGTCCTTTCGAGCAGTACTTC. This encodes CASSSTGGGPFEQYF.

This chain links TRBV7-8 with TRBJ1-5; no firm D call. Trimming removed 0 bases from V and 4 bases from J, with 7 bases in between. The CDR3 runs to 14 residues. Germline V gene data show CDR1 as SGHVS and CDR2 as FQNEAQ. The CDR3 region is CASSLAERNQPQHF. In nucleotides, the CDR3 is TGTGCCAGCAGCTTAGCGGAGCGGAATCAGCCCCAGCATTTT.